The 23 T cell receptor beta chains listed next were all sequenced from one sample in a study of CD4 T cells in relation to SARS-CoV-2 and coronaviruses. The method was immunoSEQ multiplex PCR; TCRdb's version includes in-frame clones alone and lacks a portion of them. Of around 56,000 clones listed, roughly 90% were seen once; the top ten hold approximately 1.5%. CD4+ T cells from unexposed donors were obtained before the COVID-19 pandemic (2011-2018). The sample consisted of memory CD4+ T cells from PBMCs. All receptors come from a human donor in good health.

The genes are TRBV7-9 and TRBJ2-5; 10 bases are shared with TRBD2. J gave up 5 bases and V 5 bases, and 14 bases lay outside the gene matches. CDR1 is SEHNR and CDR2 is FQNEAQ in the germline V gene (reference sequence). The CDR3 is made up of 17 amino acids. Here the CDR3 DNA reads TGTGCCAGCAGCGATGTCGCTAGCGGGAGTGGGCGGGAGACCCAGTACTTC. Its translation: CASSDVASGSGRETQYF.

This clone was counted a few times. V and J are TRBV20-1 and TRBJ2-3; no reliable D call. Deletions cut 3 bases from V and 0 bases from J, with 16 bases between. This CDR3 is built from 16 residues. Per the germline V gene, CDR1 is DFQATT and CDR2 is SNEGSKA (reference sequence). The CDR3 DNA follows: TGCAGTGCTAGTTCCCGATTTCGGCCTAGCACAGATACGCAGTATTTT. Translated, it gives CSASSRFRPSTDTQYF.

V gene TRBV3-1 (or the pseudogene TRBV3-2) combines with J gene TRBJ2-7; 8 bases line up with TRBD1. Germline values: CDR1 LGHDT, CDR2 YNNKEL (reference sequence). This CDR3 region has 13 residues. With V trimmed by 4 bases and J by 7 bases, 6 bases remained unmatched. CDR3 region: CASSPTGVGEQYF. In DNA, the CDR3 is TGTGCCAGCAGCCCGACAGGGGTCGGGGAGCAGTACTTC.

V usage is TRBV27 and J usage is TRBJ2-7, with D unresolved. CDR3 length equals 13 residues. Deletions cut 6 bases from V and 0 bases from J, with 9 bases between. Germline loops: CDR1 MNHEY, CDR2 SMNVEV (reference sequence). Written as DNA, the CDR3 is TGTGCCAGCAGCGAACACTACTCCTACGAGCAGTACTTC. Amino acid sequence: CASSEHYSYEQYF.

This chain links TRBV7-9 with TRBJ2-3, with a weak D call TRBD1 (6 bases). The CDR3 covers 18 residues. Germline V gives CDR1 SEHNR, CDR2 FQNEAQ (reference sequence). Trimming took off 1 base at V and 0 bases at J, with 17 bases between the two ends. The CDR3 sequence: CASSLVWGRFSSTDTQYF. DNA of the CDR3: TGTGCCAGCAGCTTAGTCTGGGGGCGGTTTTCAAGCACAGATACGCAGTATTTT.

V gene TRBV2 combines with J gene TRBJ2-7; possibly TRBD1 or TRBD2 for D (5 bases each). The CDR3 sequence is 16 residues long. Trimming cost V 4 bases and J 2 bases, with 18 bases left between them. CDR1 and CDR2 (germline): SNHLY, FYNNEI. The CDR3 DNA reads TGTGCCAGCAGTGGGGATAACGGGACCCCAGCCTACGAGCAGTACTTC. Translated, it gives CASSGDNGTPAYEQYF.

The chain is built from TRBV27 and TRBJ1-4; D might be TRBD1 (6 bases). Per the germline V gene, CDR1 is MNHEY and CDR2 is SMNVEV (reference sequence). V gave up 6 bases and J gave up 7 bases, with 21 bases separating them. This CDR3 spans 16 amino acids. The CDR3 coding sequence is TGTGCCAGCAGAGCGGGCGACCGGGGCAGGGGTGAAAAACTGTTTTTT. As protein: CASRAGDRGRGEKLFF.

This chain uses TRBV7-3 with TRBJ2-7, with TRBD2 matching over 10 bases. The length of the CDR3 is 16 residues. From germline, CDR1 is SGHTA and CDR2 FQGTGA. After removal of 2 bases from V and 5 bases from J, the junction contained 9 bases not matched to a gene. The CDR3 loop reads CASSLGASGRLNEQYF. CDR3 nucleotides: TGTGCCAGCAGCTTAGGGGCTAGCGGGAGACTCAACGAGCAGTACTTC.

Only a few counts were recorded for this clone. The chain employs TRBV27 and TRBJ2-1, with 10 bases that match TRBD2. J was trimmed by 1 base and V by 5 bases; bases with no gene match: 5. This CDR3 spans 16 amino acids. Germline V CDR1 and CDR2: MNHEY, SMNVEV (reference sequence). The CDR3: CASSRDSGRSYNEQFF. The CDR3, as DNA: TGTGCCAGCAGTCGGGATAGCGGGAGGTCCTACAATGAGCAGTTCTTC.

The sample holds one count of this clone. V and J are TRBV9 and TRBJ2-1, with D possibly matching TRBD2 (5 bases). CDR3 length: 15 amino acids. Germline V CDR1 and CDR2: SGDLS, YYNGEE. Trimming shortened V by 0 bases and J by 4 bases, and 11 bases separated the two germline ends. The CDR3 spells CASSVDIAKYNEQFF. In DNA form, the CDR3 reads TGTGCCAGCAGCGTAGACATAGCGAAATACAATGAGCAGTTCTTC.

This clone has just a few counts. This chain links TRBV6-1 with TRBJ2-3; D remains ambiguous. Germline loops: CDR1 MNHNS, CDR2 SASEGT. With 1 base removed from V and 0 bases from J, the gap between germline ends came to 8 bases. The CDR3 extends over 15 amino acids. Here the CDR3 DNA reads TGTGCCAGCAGTGAAGGGCACTCTAGCACAGATACGCAGTATTTT. This translates into CASSEGHSSTDTQYF.

The chain recombines TRBV3-1 (or the pseudogene TRBV3-2) with TRBJ2-1, with 7 bases fitting TRBD2. The J segment lost 1 base and the V segment lost 4 bases, leaving 7 bases of the junction unmatched. This CDR3 contains 16 residues. The germline gives CDR1 LGHDT, CDR2 YNNKEL (reference sequence). The CDR3 nucleotides are TGTGCCAGCAGCCGCGGGGGAGGGAGTTCCTACAATGAGCAGTTCTTC. Translating it yields CASSRGGGSSYNEQFF.

The CDR3 nucleotides are TGTGCCAGCAGCCAAGTGTTGACCCAGGCCAACAATGAGCAGTTCTTC. Translation gives CASSQVLTQANNEQFF. The chain recombines TRBV4-2 with TRBJ2-1; D gene ambiguous. The CDR3 runs to 16 residues. V was trimmed by 1 base and J by 5 bases, leaving 15 bases between them. Germline lookup yields CDR1 LGHNA and CDR2 YNFKEQ.

The gene calls are TRBV9 and TRBJ2-3, with 9 bases identical to TRBD2. The CDR3 loop spans 15 amino acids. Trimming removed 2 bases from V and 2 bases from J; junction bases left unmatched: 3. Germline CDR1 and CDR2: SGDLS and YYNGEE. In DNA, the CDR3 is TGTGCCAGCAGCGTTCTAGCGGGAAACACAGATACGCAGTATTTT. Protein sequence: CASSVLAGNTDTQYF.

This clone occurred once. The rearrangement links TRBV6-1 to TRBJ2-3, with 9 bases lining up with TRBD2. The CDR3 loop spans 16 amino acids. After removal of 4 bases from V and 0 bases from J, the junction contained 5 bases not matched to a gene. Germline V gene lookup returns CDR1 MNHNS and CDR2 SASEGT. DNA for the CDR3: TGTGCCAGCAGTGGAGGACTAGCGCTGAGCACAGATACGCAGTATTTT. Translating it yields CASSGGLALSTDTQYF.

The chain couples TRBV28 to TRBJ1-1, with D perhaps matching TRBD1 (5 bases). Germline V gene lookup returns CDR1 MDHEN and CDR2 SYDVKM. V lost 6 bases and J lost 8, with 19 bases in between. The CDR3 spans 14 residues. The CDR3, as DNA: TGTGCCAGCAGCCCACGGGGGGGAAGTCTGGAAGCTTTCTTT. Protein product: CASSPRGGSLEAFF.

The chain is built from TRBV5-1 and TRBJ1-2; 7 positions agree with TRBD1. The V gene's germline CDR1 is SGHRS and CDR2 YFSETQ. Germline trimming cut 4 bases from V and 6 bases from J; bases unmatched to any gene: 6. The CDR3 totals 13 residues. The DNA of the CDR3 is TGCGCCAGCAGCCCAGACAGGGAACATGGCTACACCTTC. Translated: CASSPDREHGYTF. The full variable domain, rest sourced from reference TRBV5-1 and TRBJ1-2, is KAGVTQTPRYLIKTRGQQVTLSCSPISGHRSVSWYQQTPGQGLQFLFEYFSETQRNKGNFPGRFSGRQFSNSRSEMNVSTLELGDSALYLCASSPDREHGYTFGSGTRLTVV.

The rearrangement joins TRBV9 to TRBJ2-3; TRBD2 agrees at 7 bases. Germline V gives CDR1 SGDLS, CDR2 YYNGEE. The CDR3 consists of 17 residues. The V segment lost 1 base and the J segment 3 bases; nucleotides outside the gene matches: 11. This chain's CDR3 is CASSVISGKVGTDTQYF. CDR3 DNA sequence: TGTGCCAGCAGCGTAATCAGCGGGAAGGTAGGGACAGATACGCAGTATTTT. The entire variable domain, with the rest obtained from reference TRBV9 and TRBJ2-3, is as follows: DSGVTQTPKHLITATGQRVTLRCSPRSGDLSVYWYQQSLDQGLQFLIQYYNGEERAKGNILERFSAQQFPDLHSELNLSSLELGDSALYFCASSVISGKVGTDTQYFGPGTRLTVL.

The V gene is TRBV7-2, the J gene TRBJ2-6, with D hard to call. The V end was cut by 3 bases, the J end by 4 bases, with 7 bases between. CDR1 and CDR2 (germline): SGHTA, FQGNSA. CDR3 length: 14 amino acids. CDR3 protein: CASSFAGGANVLTF. Written as DNA, the CDR3 is TGTGCCAGCAGCTTTGCCGGGGGGGCCAACGTCCTGACTTTC.

This chain links TRBV29-1 with TRBJ2-7; 11 bases line up with TRBD1. Germline V CDR1 and CDR2: SQVTM, ANQGSEA. This CDR3 region has 14 residues. V dropped 6 bases and J dropped 2; count of bases not matched to a gene: 6. This CDR3 reads CSVAPGQGAYEQYF. Here the CDR3 DNA reads TGCAGCGTCGCACCGGGACAGGGGGCCTACGAGCAGTACTTC.

This clone was recorded a few times. V usage is TRBV2 and J usage is TRBJ2-3, with D possibly being TRBD1 or TRBD2 (6 bases each). Germline CDR1 is SNHLY and CDR2 is FYNNEI. CDR3 length: 15 amino acids. Trimming removed 3 bases at V and 1 base at J, with 11 bases between. CDR3 coding DNA: TGTGCCAGCAGTGACGACGGGGGCCGCACAGATACGCAGTATTTT. Protein: CASSDDGGRTDTQYF.

The chain carries TRBV30 and TRBJ2-7; no definite D call. The germline gives CDR1 GTSNPN, CDR2 SVGIG (reference sequence). V dropped 2 bases and J dropped 0 bases, with 5 bases sitting between them. The CDR3 loop spans 12 amino acids. CDR3 coding DNA: TGTGCCTGGAGTCGGCGCTCCTACGAGCAGTACTTC. Translation: CAWSRRSYEQYF. The whole variable domain, remainder taken from reference TRBV30 and TRBJ2-7, is SQTIHQWPATLVQPVGSPLSLECTVEGTSNPNLYWYRQAAGRGLQLLFYSVGIGQISSEVPQNLSASRPQDRQFILSSKKLLLSDSGFYLCAWSRRSYEQYFGPGTRLTVT.

The chain has TRBV9 and TRBJ1-5, with 10 bases fitting TRBD1. Germline V lookup: CDR1 SGDLS, CDR2 YYNGEE. Trimming cost V 4 bases and J 3 bases; bases outside gene matches: 4. The CDR3 contains 15 residues. The CDR3 DNA is TGTGCCAGCAGCCCGGGACAGGGGTTCAATCAGCCCCAGCATTTT. This sequence encodes CASSPGQGFNQPQHF.